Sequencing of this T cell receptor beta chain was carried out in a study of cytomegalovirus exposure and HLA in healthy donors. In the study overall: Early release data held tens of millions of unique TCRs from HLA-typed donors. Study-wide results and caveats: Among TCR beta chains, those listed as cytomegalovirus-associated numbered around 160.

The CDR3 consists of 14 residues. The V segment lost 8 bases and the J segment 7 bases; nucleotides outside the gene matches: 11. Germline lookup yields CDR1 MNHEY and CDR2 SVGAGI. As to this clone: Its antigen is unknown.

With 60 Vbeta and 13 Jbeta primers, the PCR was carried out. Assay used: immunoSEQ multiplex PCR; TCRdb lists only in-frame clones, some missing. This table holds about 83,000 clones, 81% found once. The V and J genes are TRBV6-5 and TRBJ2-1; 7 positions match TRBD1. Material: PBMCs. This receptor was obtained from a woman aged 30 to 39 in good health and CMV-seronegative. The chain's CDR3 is CASGVRGNGNEQFF. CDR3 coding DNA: TGTGCCAGCGGGGTCAGGGGGAACGGGAATGAGCAGTTCTTC.